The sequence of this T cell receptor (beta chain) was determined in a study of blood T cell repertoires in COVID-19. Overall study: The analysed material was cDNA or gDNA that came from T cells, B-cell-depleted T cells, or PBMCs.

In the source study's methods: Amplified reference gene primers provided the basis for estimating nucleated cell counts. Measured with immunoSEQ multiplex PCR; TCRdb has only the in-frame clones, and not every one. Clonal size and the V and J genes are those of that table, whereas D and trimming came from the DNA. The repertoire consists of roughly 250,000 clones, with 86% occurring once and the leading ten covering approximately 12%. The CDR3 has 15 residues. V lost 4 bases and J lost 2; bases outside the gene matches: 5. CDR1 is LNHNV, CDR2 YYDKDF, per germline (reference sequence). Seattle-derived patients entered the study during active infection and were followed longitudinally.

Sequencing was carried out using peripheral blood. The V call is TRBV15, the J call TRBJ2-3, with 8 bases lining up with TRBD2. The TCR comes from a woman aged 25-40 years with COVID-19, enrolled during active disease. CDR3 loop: CATSNAGGPTDTQYF. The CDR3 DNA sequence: TGTGCCACCAGCAATGCGGGGGGCCCCACAGATACGCAGTATTTT.